A single sample is the source of the 3 T cell receptor beta chains below, sequenced in a study of graft-versus-host responses after intestinal transplantation. Repertoires were generated with immunoSEQ multiplex PCR, while TCRdb's copy carries only in-frame clones and drops some. The sample includes about 24,000 clones, roughly 88% of them seen just once. The material was PBMCs, obtained approximately 450 days after intestinal transplant. Receptor source: a human patient who received an intestinal transplant, so some T cells may come from the graft donor.

On this clone: A read error may account for a junction end that differs from germline. V usage is TRBV2 and J usage is TRBJ2-5; the match to TRBD2 covers 16 bases. Germline V gene data show CDR1 as SNHLY and CDR2 as FYNNEI. The length of the CDR3 is 22 residues. CDR3 residues: CASREGGRGLAGGSWFGETQYF. CDR3 bases: TGTGCCAGCAGGGAAGGGGGGAGGGGACTAGCGGGAGGGAGCTGGTTCGGGGAGACCCAGTACTTC.

The chain employs TRBV28 and TRBJ2-5; D is unresolved. The germline V gene has CDR1 MDHEN and CDR2 SYDVKM. The CDR3 is 13 residues long. The V gene lost 7 bases and the J gene lost 5 bases, with 14 bases spanning the gap. The CDR3 DNA reads as TGTGCCAGCATCGTCAGTGTGGGGGAGACCCAGTACTTC. It translates to CASIVSVGETQYF.

This clone has just a few counts. In the same sample, other DNA sequences code for this CDR3. V and J are TRBV5-1 and TRBJ2-6; 9 bases map to TRBD2. This CDR3 is 18 amino acids long. The V gene's germline CDR1 is SGHRS and CDR2 YFSETQ. The J segment lost 2 bases and the V segment lost 3 bases, leaving 9 bases of the junction unmatched. The CDR3 sequence is CASSSSGGRGAGANVLTF. CDR3 nucleotide sequence: TGCGCCAGCAGCTCGAGCGGCGGGAGGGGGGCTGGGGCCAACGTCCTGACTTTC.